One and the same sample provided the 2 T cell receptor beta chains below, sequenced in a study of radiotherapy plus CTLA-4 blockade in lung cancer. This table comes from immunoSEQ multiplex PCR, and its TCRdb copy is limited to in-frame clones, with some not included. This table holds around 44,000 clones, approximately 71% found once. This specimen was peripheral blood, taken from a patient treated with radiotherapy plus ipilimumab. The receptors come from a human donor with non-small cell lung cancer whose response to radiotherapy plus ipilimumab could not be evaluated.

This clone was detected a few times. V and J are TRBV7-9 and TRBJ2-7, with a tentative D call TRBD2 (5 bases). Germline assignment: CDR1 SEHNR and CDR2 FQNEAQ (reference sequence). This CDR3 region has 14 residues. V dropped 3 bases and J dropped 9 bases, with 18 bases sitting between them. The CDR3 DNA follows: TGTGCCAGCAGCTTCGATGGGATTCGGGGTAGGCAGTACTTC. Amino acid sequence: CASSFDGIRGRQYF.

V is TRBV27 and J is TRBJ1-2, with 10 positions matching TRBD1. The CDR3 consists of 17 residues. Trimming at V came to 4 bases and at J to 3 bases, leaving 11 bases not matched to a gene. Germline V gene sequence: CDR1 MNHEY, CDR2 SMNVEV (reference sequence). CDR3 residues: CASSSRQGAALDYGYTF. For the CDR3, the DNA is TGTGCCAGCAGTTCTCGACAGGGGGCTGCCTTAGACTATGGCTACACCTTC.